What follows are 12 T cell receptor beta chains derived from one specimen sequenced in a study of shared clonotypes between healthy human individuals. Measured with immunoSEQ multiplex PCR; TCRdb has only the in-frame clones, and not every one. Among about 1 million clones, more than 60% were seen once, and the ten largest hold about 1.5%. Sequenced: memory CD4+ T cells sorted from blood. The subset here: CD45RA-negative fraction. The receptors stem from a man younger than 35 in good health.

The chain carries TRBV18 and TRBJ2-4; no definite D call. The CDR3 contains 13 residues. The V gene's germline CDR1 is KGHSH and CDR2 LQKENI. V was cut by 9 bases and J by 0 bases, with 9 bases left in between. The CDR3 DNA reads TGTGCCAGTTCTGAACTAGCCAAAAACATTCAGTACTTC. Encoded protein: CASSELAKNIQYF.

This clone occurred a few times. The chain has TRBV5-1 and TRBJ2-7; 9 bases are a match to TRBD1. This CDR3 contains 15 residues. The ends lost 2 bases at V and 2 bases at J; junction bases unmatched: 5. Germline loops: CDR1 SGHRS, CDR2 YFSETQ. The CDR3 is CASSFLGQGAYEQYF. The CDR3 coding sequence is TGCGCCAGCAGCTTCCTGGGACAGGGAGCCTACGAGCAGTACTTC.

The chain employs TRBV7-2 and TRBJ1-5; D uncertain. The CDR3 is 12 amino acids. Trimming pared 3 bases from V and 5 bases from J, leaving 5 bases between. Looked up from germline, CDR1 is SGHTA and CDR2 is FQGNSA. The CDR3 DNA is TGTGCCAGCAGCTTCTTCGATCAGCCCCAGCATTTT. Amino acid sequence: CASSFFDQPQHF.

V and J are TRBV9 and TRBJ1-4; 7 bases are a match to TRBD1. V was clipped by 3 bases and J by 8 bases; unmatched bases: 10. The CDR3 has 15 residues. Per the germline V gene, CDR1 is SGDLS and CDR2 is YYNGEE. The CDR3 DNA follows: TGTGCCAGCAGCGGTACAGGGGTCTTTCGCGAAAAACTGTTTTTT. Protein product: CASSGTGVFREKLFF.

The V and J genes are TRBV6-1 and TRBJ2-7, with D perhaps assigned TRBD1 or TRBD2 (5 bases each). Trimming removed 6 bases from V and 7 bases from J, with 22 bases in between. The CDR3 is made up of 15 amino acids. Germline CDR1 and CDR2: MNHNS and SASEGT. For the CDR3, the DNA is TGTGCCAGCAGAGCCGGGACCCTGAGGGTCGGGGAGCAGTACTTC. It specifies CASRAGTLRVGEQYF.

As regards this clone: One junction end disagrees with the germline gene, perhaps due to a read error. The V and J genes are TRBV7-3 and TRBJ2-2; no clear D. The germline gives CDR1 SGHTA, CDR2 FQGTGA. The length of the CDR3 is 13 residues. The CDR3 bases are TGTGCCAGCAGCCTAACCAGCACCGGGGAGCTGTTTTTT. Its protein product is CASSLTSTGELFF.

J is TRBJ2-7 and V is TRBV21-1; the table calls TRBD1, which could not be checked here. TRBV21-1 is recorded as a pseudogene. The CDR3 consists of 13 residues. The CDR3 reads CASNRPGEHEQYF. The CDR3 coding sequence is TGTGCCAGCAATAGGCCAGGGGAGCACGAGCAGTACTTC.

This clone was recorded once. The sample has other DNA sequences that encode this CDR3 too. V gene TRBV7-2 combines with J gene TRBJ2-1, with 8 bases aligning to TRBD2. Trimming took 3 bases from V and 2 from J; bases not matched to a gene: 3. This CDR3 is 15 amino acids long. Germline lookup yields CDR1 SGHTA and CDR2 FQGNSA. CDR3 in DNA: TGTGCCAGCAGCTTGAATAGCGGGACCTACAATGAGCAGTTCTTC. Translating it yields CASSLNSGTYNEQFF.

On this clone: Other DNA sequences in the same sample also yield this CDR3. This chain joins TRBV19 and TRBJ2-7; 9 positions match TRBD1. V dropped 3 bases and J dropped 2; count of bases not matched to a gene: 2. The CDR3 sequence is 14 residues long. Per germline, CDR1 LNHDA and CDR2 SQIVND (reference sequence). The CDR3 coding sequence is TGTGCCAGTAGTATCCGGGACAGGGCCTACGAGCAGTACTTC. As protein: CASSIRDRAYEQYF.

This chain uses TRBV7-2 with TRBJ2-7; D call uncertain. Germline V lookup: CDR1 SGHTA, CDR2 FQGNSA. Trimming left V 0 bases short and J 7 bases short, with 10 bases between. The CDR3 runs to 13 residues. CDR3 residues: CASSLAAPQEQYF. DNA for the CDR3: TGTGCCAGCAGCTTAGCGGCTCCCCAAGAGCAGTACTTC.

V gene TRBV5-1 combines with J gene TRBJ2-1, with 7 bases identical to TRBD1. Germline-derived CDR1 and CDR2 are SGHRS and YFSETQ. V shed 0 bases, J shed 4 bases, and the junction held 7 bases outside the gene matches. This CDR3 contains 16 residues. The CDR3 loop reads CASSLVGGQKYNEQFF. CDR3 in DNA: TGCGCCAGCAGCTTGGTAGGGGGCCAAAAGTACAATGAGCAGTTCTTC.

DNA of the CDR3: TGTGCCAGCAGGCGCAGAATCGTCCAAGAGACCCAGTACTTC. Protein: CASRRRIVQETQYF. V usage is TRBV2 and J usage is TRBJ2-5; D gene ambiguous. The V end was cut by 6 bases, the J end by 1 base, with 12 bases between. Germline CDR1 reads SNHLY; CDR2 reads FYNNEI. CDR3 length: 14 amino acids.